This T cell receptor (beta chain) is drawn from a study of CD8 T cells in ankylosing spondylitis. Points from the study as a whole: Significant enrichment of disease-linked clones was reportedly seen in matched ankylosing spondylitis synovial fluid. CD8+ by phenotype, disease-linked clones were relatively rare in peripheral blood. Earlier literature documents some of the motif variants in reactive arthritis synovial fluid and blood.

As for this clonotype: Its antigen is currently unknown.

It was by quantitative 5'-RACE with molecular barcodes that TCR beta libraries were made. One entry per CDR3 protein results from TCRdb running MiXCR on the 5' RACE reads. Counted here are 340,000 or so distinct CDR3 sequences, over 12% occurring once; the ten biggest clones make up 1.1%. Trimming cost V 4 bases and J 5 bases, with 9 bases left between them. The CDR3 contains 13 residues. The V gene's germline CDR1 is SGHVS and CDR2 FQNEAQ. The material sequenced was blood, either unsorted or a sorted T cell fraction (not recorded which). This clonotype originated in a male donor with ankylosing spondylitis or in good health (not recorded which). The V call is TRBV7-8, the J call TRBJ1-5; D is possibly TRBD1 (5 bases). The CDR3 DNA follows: TGTGCCAGCAGCTGGGGCGGGGATCAGCCCCAGCATTTT. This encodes CASSWGGDQPQHF.